This T cell receptor (beta chain) is drawn from a study of T-cell reconstitution after alpha-beta-depleted transplantation in children. In this sample, this clonotype turned up a few times. Unique molecular identifiers were built into the TCRbeta library. From the PCR reads, TCRdb called clonotypes with MiXCR, one entry per CDR3 protein. Here the sample spans 450,000 to 600,000 distinct CDR3 sequences, 30% to 35% being singletons. J gave up 4 bases and V 6 bases, and 8 bases lay outside the gene matches. The CDR3 consists of 16 residues. The germline V gene has CDR1 MNHEY and CDR2 SMNVEV (reference sequence).

The starting material was PBMCs from the stem cell graft donor, obtained from the stem cell graft. The chain links TRBV27 to TRBJ1-4, with 10 nucleotides matching TRBD1. This receptor was obtained from a human donor who donated a stem cell graft to a child with aplastic anemia. CDR3 residues: CASSSDRGARNEKLFF. Written as DNA, the CDR3 is TGTGCCAGCAGCTCGGACAGGGGGGCGCGTAATGAAAAACTGTTTTTT.